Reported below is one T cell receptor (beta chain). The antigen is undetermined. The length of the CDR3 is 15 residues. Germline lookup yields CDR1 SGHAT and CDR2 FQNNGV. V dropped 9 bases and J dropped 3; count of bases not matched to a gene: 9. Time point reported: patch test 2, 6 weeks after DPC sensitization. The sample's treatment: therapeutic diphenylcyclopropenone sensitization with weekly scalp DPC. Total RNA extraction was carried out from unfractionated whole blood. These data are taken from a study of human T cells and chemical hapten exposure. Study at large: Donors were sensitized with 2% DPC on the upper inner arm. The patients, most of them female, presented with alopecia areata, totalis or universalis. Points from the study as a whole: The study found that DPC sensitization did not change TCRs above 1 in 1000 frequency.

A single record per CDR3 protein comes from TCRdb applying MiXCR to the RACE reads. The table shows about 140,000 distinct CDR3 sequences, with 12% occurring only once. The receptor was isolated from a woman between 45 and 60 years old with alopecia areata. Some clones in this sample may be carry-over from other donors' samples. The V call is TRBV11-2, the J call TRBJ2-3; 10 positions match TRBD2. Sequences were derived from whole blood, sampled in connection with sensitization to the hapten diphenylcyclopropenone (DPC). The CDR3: CARNLGLAKTDTQYF. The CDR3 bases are TGTGCCAGAAACTTGGGACTAGCGAAGACAGATACGCAGTATTTT.